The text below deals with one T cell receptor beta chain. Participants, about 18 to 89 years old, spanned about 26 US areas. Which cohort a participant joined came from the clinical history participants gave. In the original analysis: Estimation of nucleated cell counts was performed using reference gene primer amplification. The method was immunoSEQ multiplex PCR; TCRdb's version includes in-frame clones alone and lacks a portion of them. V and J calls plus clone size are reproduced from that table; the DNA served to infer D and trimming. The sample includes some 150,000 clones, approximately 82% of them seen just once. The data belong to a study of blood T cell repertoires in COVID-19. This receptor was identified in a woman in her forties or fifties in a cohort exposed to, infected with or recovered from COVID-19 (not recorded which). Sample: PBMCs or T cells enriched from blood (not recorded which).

Written as DNA, the CDR3 is TGTGCCAGCAGTTCTAGCGGGAGACTCCCTTTCCACGAGCAGTACTTC. Translated, it gives CASSSSGRLPFHEQYF. The gene calls are TRBV16 and TRBJ2-7, with 10 bases that match TRBD2. Looked up from germline, CDR1 is KGHSY and CDR2 is FQNENV. V lost 6 bases and J lost 5; bases outside the gene matches: 13. The CDR3 spans 16 residues.